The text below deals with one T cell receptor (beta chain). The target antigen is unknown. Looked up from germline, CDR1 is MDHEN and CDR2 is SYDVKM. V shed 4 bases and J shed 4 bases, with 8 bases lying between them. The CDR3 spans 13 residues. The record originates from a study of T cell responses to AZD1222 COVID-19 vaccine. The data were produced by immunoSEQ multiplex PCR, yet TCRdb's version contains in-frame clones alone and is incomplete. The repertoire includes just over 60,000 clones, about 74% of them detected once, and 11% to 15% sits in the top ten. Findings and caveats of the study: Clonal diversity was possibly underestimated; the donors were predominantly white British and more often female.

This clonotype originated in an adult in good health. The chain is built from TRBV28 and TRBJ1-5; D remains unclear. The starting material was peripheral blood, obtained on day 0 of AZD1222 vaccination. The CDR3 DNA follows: TGTGCCAGCAGTTGGACGGGGAATCAGCCCCAGCATTTT. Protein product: CASSWTGNQPQHF.